This TCR beta chain was identified during a study of chemoradiotherapy in HPV16-positive cancers. Repertoires were sampled repeatedly during chemoradiotherapy. Profiling relied on immunoSEQ multiplex PCR, and the TCRdb table lists in-frame clones only, not all of them. The data show fewer than 40,000 clones, roughly 77% seen once. In regard to this clone: Its antigen is not known.

General study findings and limits: During treatment, candidate HPV-specific clones and E7-related motifs expanded in tumor.

The V gene's germline CDR1 is MNHEY and CDR2 SVGAGI. This CDR3 is 14 amino acids long. V lost 7 bases to trimming and J lost 1 base; unmatched junction nucleotides: 7. The sequencing here drew on blood, taken from a patient who underwent chemoradiotherapy. The chain recombines TRBV6-5 with TRBJ2-7; TRBD1 matches at 7 bases. The TCR originated in a human donor with HPV-associated anogenital cancer. This CDR3 is CASIALTGSYEQYF. In DNA, the CDR3 is TGTGCCAGCATCGCCCTGACAGGGTCCTACGAGCAGTACTTC.